Listed here are 18 T cell receptor beta chains from one sample, sequenced in a study of T cells in Graves' hyperthyroidism and ophthalmopathy. TCR beta CDR3 regions were amplified from RNA. TCR CDR3 underwent first-round RT-PCR with the HTBI primer set. Using its own MiXCR run on the multiplex PCR reads, TCRdb lists one record per CDR3 protein. Among approximately 330,000 distinct CDR3 sequences listed, approximately 14% were seen once. The material sequenced was blood. All receptors come from a woman in her thirties or forties with Graves' ophthalmopathy.

For this clonotype: Being one base from a much bigger clone, this may be a read error. The V call is TRBV20-1, the J call TRBJ2-7, with D tentatively TRBD1 (5 bases). The CDR3 consists of 14 residues. The germline CDR1 and CDR2 sequences are DFQATT and SNEGSKA (reference sequence). V shed 6 bases and J shed 7 bases, with 22 bases lying between them. CDR3 in DNA: TGCAGTGCGTCAGCAGGGATTCGGGTCTGTGAGCAGTACTTC. Amino acid sequence: CSASAGIRVCEQYF.

In its sample, this clonotype was seen many times. The CDR3 DNA follows: TGTGCCAGCAGCTCCCAGTGGGGGGGATATGGCTACACCTTC. It specifies CASSSQWGGYGYTF. This chain links TRBV7-2 with TRBJ1-2, with TRBD1 as a possible D gene (5 bases). Trimming stripped 4 bases from V and 5 bases from J, with 14 bases between. The CDR3 totals 14 residues. In germline, CDR1 is SGHTA, CDR2 FQGNSA.

Ten or more counts support this clonotype. V and J are TRBV20-1 and TRBJ2-1, with 13 bases that match TRBD2. CDR1 is DFQATT, CDR2 SNEGSKA, per germline (reference sequence). The CDR3 is 13 amino acids. V lost 7 bases to trimming and J lost 9 bases; unmatched junction nucleotides: 6. DNA for the CDR3: TGCAGTGACGGGACTAGCGGGATGGGTGAGCAGTTCTTC. It codes for CSDGTSGMGEQFF.

V usage is TRBV29-1 and J usage is TRBJ2-3; D is ambiguous. Germline V CDR1 and CDR2: SQVTM, ANQGSEA. The CDR3 consists of 14 residues. The V gene lost 3 bases and the J gene lost 0 bases, with 10 bases spanning the gap. The CDR3 nucleotides are TGCAGCGTTGATGGCCTATTGAGCACAGATACGCAGTATTTT. Translated: CSVDGLLSTDTQYF.

The chain has TRBV28 and TRBJ2-7; D not certain. The CDR3 is made up of 13 amino acids. Germline CDR1 and CDR2: MDHEN and SYDVKM. V shed 5 bases and J shed 5 bases, with 13 bases lying between them. For the CDR3, the DNA is TGTGCCAGCAGTCCCAGAGGTATCCACGAGCAGTACTTC. It specifies CASSPRGIHEQYF.

Many counts were recorded for this clonotype. This chain joins TRBV12-3 or TRBV12-4 and TRBJ2-5; 8 nucleotides match TRBD2. CDR3 length equals 15 residues. V dropped 1 base and J dropped 4; count of bases not matched to a gene: 5. CDR3 sequence reads: CASSLVRGGSETQYF. The CDR3 coding sequence is TGTGCCAGCAGTTTAGTCCGGGGGGGGTCAGAGACCCAGTACTTC.

The genes are TRBV3-1 and TRBJ2-2; D is unresolved. The V end was cut by 3 bases, the J end by 5 bases, with 13 bases between. Germline loops: CDR1 LGHDT, CDR2 YNNKEL (reference sequence). The CDR3 runs to 15 residues. The CDR3 sequence is CASSQPDRRTGELFF. The DNA of the CDR3 is TGTGCCAGCAGCCAGCCCGACCGGAGAACCGGGGAGCTGTTTTTT.

The table lists this clonotype with many counts. The chain has TRBV2 and TRBJ1-3; D gene unclear. CDR3 length: 13 amino acids. Germline lookup yields CDR1 SNHLY and CDR2 FYNNEI. Between the trimmed V and J ends, which lost 8 bases and 0 bases, there was a span of 8 bases. The CDR3 loop is CASRQDSGNTIYF. The CDR3 DNA reads TGTGCCAGCCGCCAGGACTCTGGAAACACCATATATTTT. Complete variable domain (other parts from reference TRBV2 and TRBJ1-3): EPEVTQTPSHQVTQMGQEVILRCVPISNHLYFYWYRQILGQKVEFLVSFYNNEISEKSEIFDDQFSVERPDGSNFTLKIRSTKLEDSAMYFCASRQDSGNTIYFGEGSWLTVV.

This clonotype has at least ten counts. The chain uses TRBV11-3 and TRBJ2-1, with D possibly matching TRBD1 (6 bases). With 4 bases removed from V and 6 bases from J, the gap between germline ends came to 13 bases. The CDR3 runs 14 residues. Germline V lookup: CDR1 SGHNT, CDR2 YENEEA. Here the CDR3 reads CASSSRQGINEQFF. The CDR3 DNA reads as TGTGCCAGCAGCTCCCGTCAGGGGATCAATGAGCAGTTCTTC.

V is TRBV18 and J is TRBJ1-2; D gene unclear. With 5 bases removed from V and 0 bases from J, the gap between germline ends came to 10 bases. CDR1 is KGHSH, CDR2 LQKENI, per germline. The CDR3 covers 14 residues. The CDR3 DNA reads TGTGCCAGCTCAGAACAGAGATCTAACTATGGCTACACCTTC. This codes for CASSEQRSNYGYTF.

This clonotype has just a few counts. The gene calls are TRBV5-1 and TRBJ1-2, with TRBD1 identical over 7 bases. The CDR3 sequence is 13 residues long. V lost 4 bases and J lost 8; bases outside the gene matches: 8. CDR1 SGHRS and CDR2 YFSETQ come from the germline V gene. For the CDR3, the DNA is TGCGCCAGCAGCCAAGGGGGCGCGAGCGGCTACACCTTC. It encodes CASSQGGASGYTF.

Worth noting for this clonotype: This could be a read error, since a much larger clone is one nucleotide away. The chain couples TRBV2 to TRBJ1-5, with 8 nucleotides matching TRBD1. Germline CDR1 and CDR2: SNHLY and FYNNEI. Trimming at V came to 6 bases and at J to 6 bases, leaving 10 bases not matched to a gene. The CDR3 loop spans 15 amino acids. CDR3 protein: CASSPGTGSSQPQHF. CDR3 bases: TGTGCCAGCAGCCCGGGGACAGGAAGTAGTCAGCCCCAGCATTTT.

This clonotype was counted at least ten times. CDR3 coding DNA: TGTGCCAGCAGTGTAGGAGAGGAAACTGAAGCTTTCTTT. Its translation is CASSVGEETEAFF. V and J are TRBV2 and TRBJ1-1; D not resolved. This CDR3 spans 13 amino acids. Trimming pared 4 bases from V and 5 bases from J, leaving 11 bases between. Germline V CDR1 and CDR2: SNHLY, FYNNEI.

This clonotype came up many times. The chain has TRBV20-1 and TRBJ1-5; D is possibly TRBD1 (5 bases). CDR3 length: 16 amino acids. Trimming shortened V by 3 bases and J by 7 bases, and 22 bases separated the two germline ends. Germline CDR1 DFQATT, CDR2 SNEGSKA (reference sequence). The DNA for the CDR3 is TGCAGTGCTAGGGGGGTCAGGACCTATGGAGGCCAGCCCCAGCATTTT. As protein: CSARGVRTYGGQPQHF.

This clonotype has at least ten counts. The genes are TRBV7-6 and TRBJ2-5; D perhaps matches TRBD1 (5 bases). V lost 5 bases and J 2 bases, leaving 15 bases between the germline ends. CDR1 and CDR2 (germline): SGHVS, FNYEAQ. The CDR3 has 15 amino acids. The CDR3 DNA is TGTGCCAGCAGCATAGGGGTCATGGGGCAAGAGACCCAGTACTTC. It is translated as CASSIGVMGQETQYF.

The V and J genes are TRBV7-8 and TRBJ2-5, with a tentative D call TRBD1 (6 bases). Trimming left V 5 bases short and J 2 bases short, with 18 bases between. The CDR3 consists of 16 residues. From germline, CDR1 is SGHVS and CDR2 FQNEAQ. The CDR3 is CASSLLGQFIQETQYF. CDR3 bases: TGTGCCAGCAGCCTCCTAGGACAGTTTATTCAAGAGACCCAGTACTTC.

There are many counts of this clonotype. The chain couples TRBV20-1 to TRBJ2-7, with 10 bases lining up with TRBD2. CDR1 is DFQATT and CDR2 is SNEGSKA in the germline V gene (reference sequence). After removal of 0 bases from V and 6 bases from J, the junction contained 5 bases not matched to a gene. The length of the CDR3 is 14 residues. The CDR3 sequence is CSAREAGGPLEQYF. In nucleotides, the CDR3 is TGCAGTGCTAGAGAAGCGGGAGGGCCTCTCGAGCAGTACTTC.

Here the CDR3 reads CSARDPASYEQYF. CDR3 DNA sequence: TGCAGTGCTAGAGATCCAGCCTCCTACGAGCAGTACTTC. The chain is built from TRBV20-1 and TRBJ2-7, with D uncertain. Germline V gene data show CDR1 as DFQATT and CDR2 as SNEGSKA (reference sequence). The CDR3 is 13 amino acids. V shed 0 bases and J shed 0 bases, with 6 bases lying between them.